The next 3 T cell receptor beta chains were all read from a single sample in a study of glioma-infiltrating T cells. The iRepertoire nested amplicon-rescue multiplex PCR amplified TCR alpha and beta CDR3s from RNA. TCRdb re-called the multiplex PCR reads through MiXCR, storing one row per CDR3 protein. The table lists more than 90,000 distinct CDR3 sequences, around 42% of them singletons, with less than 45% in the top ten. The sample taken for sequencing was glioma tissue, nonneoplastic brain tissue, or PBMCs (not recorded which). The receptors here all came from a human donor with low-grade glioma or glioblastoma, undergoing nonglioma brain surgery, or in good health (not recorded which).

This clonotype was seen a few times. A clone one base away is much larger, so this may be a read error. The V and J genes are TRBV27 and TRBJ2-2; 8 positions match TRBD2. Germline lookup yields CDR1 MNHEY and CDR2 SMNVEV (reference sequence). The CDR3 contains 15 residues. The CDR3 loop is CASGLNGRAFGELFF. Here the CDR3 DNA reads TGTGCCAGCGGTTTAAACGGGAGGGCCTTCGGGGAGCTGTTTTTT.

The table lists this clonotype with many counts. The chain joins TRBV15 to TRBJ2-2; a possible D gene is TRBD1 (5 bases). Trimming removed 3 bases from V and 0 bases from J, with 5 bases in between. Germline lookup yields CDR1 LNHNV and CDR2 YYDKDF (reference sequence). The CDR3 has 14 residues. CDR3 sequence (DNA): TGTGCCACCAGCAGGACAGCGAACACCGGGGAGCTGTTTTTT. As protein: CATSRTANTGELFF.

In its sample, this clonotype was seen a few times. The rearrangement links TRBV29-1 to TRBJ1-4; weak D call: TRBD1 (5 bases). This CDR3 has 13 residues. Between the trimmed V and J ends, which lost 5 bases and 7 bases, there was a span of 14 bases. Germline V gene lookup returns CDR1 SQVTM and CDR2 ANQGSEA. CDR3 protein: CSVMLAGIEKLFF. CDR3 bases: TGCAGCGTTATGTTGGCAGGGATTGAAAAACTGTTTTTT.